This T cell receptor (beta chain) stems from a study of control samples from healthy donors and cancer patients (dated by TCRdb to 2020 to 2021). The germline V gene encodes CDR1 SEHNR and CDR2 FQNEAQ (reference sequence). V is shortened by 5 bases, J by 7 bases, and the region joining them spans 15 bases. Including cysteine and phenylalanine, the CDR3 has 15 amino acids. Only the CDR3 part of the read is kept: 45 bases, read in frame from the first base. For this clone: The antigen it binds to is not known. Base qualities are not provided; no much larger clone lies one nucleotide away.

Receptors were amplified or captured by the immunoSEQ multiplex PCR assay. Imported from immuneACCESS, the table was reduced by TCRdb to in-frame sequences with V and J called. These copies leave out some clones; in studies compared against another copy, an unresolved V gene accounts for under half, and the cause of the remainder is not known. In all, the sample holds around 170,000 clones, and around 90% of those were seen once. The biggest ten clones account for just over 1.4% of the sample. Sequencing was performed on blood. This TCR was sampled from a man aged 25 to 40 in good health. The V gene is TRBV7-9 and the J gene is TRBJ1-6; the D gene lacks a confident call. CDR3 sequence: CASSAVGGGNSPLHF. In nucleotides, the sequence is TGTGCCAGCAGCGCGGTGGGCGGAGGGAATTCACCCCTCCACTTT.